What follows are 13 T cell receptor beta chains derived from one specimen sequenced in a study of blood T cells in healthy people across ages (dated by TCRdb to the mid-2010s). The protocol used for the library was 5' RACE. These reads were obtained on an Illumina HiSeq 2500. A second 7 to 11 cycle PCR used a sample-barcoded 5' primer and a J-beta primer mix. The raw public reads went through TCRdb reprocessing: fastp at Q25, MiXCR clone calling, in-frame beta chains kept. Rows are combined by CDR3 protein, so each entry shows the most common genes and DNA. This sample lists 1.5 million to 2 million distinct CDR3 sequences; roughly 49% were detected once. The ten largest account for less than 2.5% of the sample. Material for sequencing was blood. The receptors here all came from a woman between 40 and 55 years old in good health.

The chain couples TRBV12-3 or TRBV12-4 to TRBJ2-3; 9 positions match TRBD1. This CDR3 comprises 14 residues. The V and J ends lost 5 bases and 6 bases, in that order; junction bases with no gene match: 6. This CDR3 is CASSRRDRVDTQYF. In DNA form, the CDR3 reads TGTGCCAGCAGTCGCCGGGACAGGGTCGATACGCAGTATTTT.

The sample holds a few counts of this clonotype. The V and J genes are TRBV20-1 and TRBJ1-5; tentative D call: TRBD1 (5 bases). Germline V gene lookup returns CDR1 DFQATT and CDR2 SNEGSKA (reference sequence). The V gene lost 1 base and the J gene lost 3 bases, with 13 bases spanning the gap. CDR3 length: 15 residues. CDR3 DNA: TGCAGTGCTAGAGCTGCCCGCAGGGTCAATCAGCCCCAGCATTTT. It translates to CSARAARRVNQPQHF.

CDR3 amino acids: CASSKEGDRDRNEQYF. DNA of the CDR3: TGTGCCAGCAGCAAAGAGGGGGACAGGGATAGGAACGAGCAGTACTTC. This chain joins TRBV21-1 and TRBJ2-4; TRBD1 is taken as the D call from the table, unchecked against the DNA. TRBJ2-7 matches the DNA end more closely, so the J call is doubtful. TRBV21-1 is classified as a pseudogene. CDR3 length equals 16 residues.

CDR3 nucleotide sequence: TGCAGTGCCCAATACTTCTTAAACACAGATACGCAGTATTTT. Translating gives CSAQYFLNTDTQYF. The chain joins TRBV20-1 to TRBJ2-3, with unresolved D. Germline V gene lookup returns CDR1 DFQATT and CDR2 SNEGSKA (reference sequence). Trimming took 6 bases from V and 2 from J, leaving 15 bases between them. The CDR3 has 14 residues.

At least ten counts were recorded for this clonotype. The J gene is TRBJ2-7, the V gene TRBV4-2, with D uncertain. Trimming shortened V by 4 bases and J by 6 bases, and 22 bases separated the two germline ends. CDR1 is LGHNA and CDR2 is YNFKEQ in the germline V gene. The CDR3 contains 16 residues. CDR3 region: CASSLPHVALLREQYF. CDR3 sequence (DNA): TGTGCCAGCAGCCTTCCCCATGTGGCCTTACTCCGCGAGCAGTACTTC.

V gene TRBV5-6 combines with J gene TRBJ2-6; TRBD1 aligns across 8 bases. The trim removed 6 bases at V and 2 bases at J, leaving 4 bases unmatched. The CDR3 extends over 15 amino acids. The V gene's germline CDR1 is SGHDT and CDR2 YYEEEE. CDR3 DNA sequence: TGTGCCAGCAAAGAGACAGGGGCTGGGGCCAACGTCCTGACTTTC. Its translation: CASKETGAGANVLTF.

The chain joins TRBV24-1 to TRBJ2-1, with D perhaps matching TRBD1 (6 bases). V lost 2 bases to trimming and J lost 10 bases, with 8 bases between them. The CDR3 has 12 amino acids. Germline CDR1 reads KGHDR; CDR2 reads SFDVKD. The CDR3 is CATSDSTGEQFF. DNA of the CDR3: TGTGCCACCAGTGATTCCACAGGGGAGCAGTTCTTC.

The chain combines TRBV6-2 or TRBV6-3 with TRBJ2-3; D is unresolved. Trimming removed 5 bases at V and 1 base at J, with 13 bases between. The length of the CDR3 is 15 residues. The V gene's germline CDR1 is MNHEY and CDR2 SVGEGT. The CDR3 is CASSTGPWGTDTQYF. In nucleotides, the CDR3 is TGTGCCAGCAGTACGGGCCCATGGGGCACAGATACGCAGTATTTT.

The V call is TRBV2, the J call TRBJ2-5; D is perhaps TRBD1 (8 bases). This CDR3 is built from 16 residues. V was pared by 5 bases and J by 1 base, with 17 bases between. Germline CDR1 is SNHLY and CDR2 is FYNNEI. This CDR3 is CASSSQGAGVQETQYF. The CDR3 DNA is TGTGCCAGCAGTTCTCAGGGGGCGGGGGTCCAAGAGACCCAGTACTTC. The full variable domain, its missing parts supplied by reference TRBV2 and TRBJ2-5, is EPEVTQTPSHQVTQMGQEVILRCVPISNHLYFYWYRQILGQKVEFLVSFYNNEISEKSEIFDDQFSVERPDGSNFTLKIRSTKLEDSAMYFCASSSQGAGVQETQYFGPGTRLLVL.

The chain joins TRBV7-2 to TRBJ2-5; weak D call: TRBD2 (6 bases). V was clipped by 3 bases and J by 7 bases, with 21 bases between them. The germline gives CDR1 SGHTA, CDR2 FQGNSA. The CDR3 length is 16 residues. CDR3 residues: CASSFSAGFDGGTQYF. In DNA, the CDR3 is TGTGCCAGCAGCTTTTCGGCGGGGTTTGATGGTGGGACCCAGTACTTC.

The chain is built from TRBV2 and TRBJ2-1; TRBD1 matches 7 bases. V shed 8 bases and J 3 bases; nucleotides not matched to a gene: 4. CDR1 SNHLY and CDR2 FYNNEI come from the germline V gene. The CDR3 is made up of 13 amino acids. The CDR3 nucleotides read TGTGCCAGCGACCCAGGGGGCTACAATGAGCAGTTCTTC. Residues: CASDPGGYNEQFF.

The chain employs TRBV20-1 and TRBJ2-7, with TRBD1 matching 7 bases. CDR3 size: 13 residues. Trimming cost V 0 bases and J 4 bases; bases outside gene matches: 3. Looked up from germline, CDR1 is DFQATT and CDR2 is SNEGSKA (reference sequence). The CDR3 here is CSARDYRGYEQYF. As DNA, the CDR3 is TGCAGTGCTAGAGACTACAGGGGTTACGAGCAGTACTTC.

This clonotype has a handful of counts. The chain links TRBV4-1 to TRBJ2-1; the match to TRBD2 covers 9 bases. The junction had 13 bases not matched to a gene; V was cut back by 0 bases and J by 7 bases. The CDR3 sequence is 18 residues long. Germline V lookup: CDR1 MGHRA, CDR2 YSYEKL. The CDR3 DNA follows: TGCGCCAGCAGCCAAGAGCGGGGCGGGGGGGGCCTGGAAAATGAGCAGTTCTTC. It specifies CASSQERGGGGLENEQFF.